What follows describes a single TCR beta chain. The repertoire was sequenced with immunoSEQ multiplex PCR; TCRdb's copy has only in-frame clones and lacks some. The sample has over 100,000 clones; more than 70% are singletons. Trimming removed 1 base from V and 4 bases from J; junction bases left unmatched: 16. The CDR3 consists of 18 residues. CDR1 is SGHRS, CDR2 YFSETQ, per germline. This sample was included in a study of T cell responses to AZD1222 COVID-19 vaccine. The sequenced sample was peripheral blood, obtained on day 0 of AZD1222 vaccination. The TCR originated in an adult in good health. The chain uses TRBV5-1 and TRBJ1-2; 7 bases map to TRBD1. The CDR3 nucleotides are TGCGCCAGCAGCTTGCACACCCTTCGGACAGGAAGTGCCTATGGCTACACCTTC. Encoded protein: CASSLHTLRTGSAYGYTF.